These T cell receptor beta chains were read from a single sample in a study of blood T cell repertoires in COVID-19. Sequencing used immunoSEQ multiplex PCR; TCRdb keeps in-frame clones, though not all of them. The sample carries about 130,000 clones, 70% to 90% recorded once. Material for sequencing was peripheral blood. The receptor set was obtained from a woman aged 50 to 65 who had recovered from COVID-19. The CDR3 runs from the conserved cysteine through the conserved F or W. Fields, in order: J gene, D gene, V gene, clone size, CDR3 DNA, CDR3 protein. The D gene is left open where the match is weak. Size is stated for part of the rows, as once, few or many counts, or as a class when the clone is expanded.

>TRBJ2-3|NA|TRBV21-1|NA
TGTGCCAGCAGCAAGACCCACGTGAGCGGGAGCCCAGATACGCAGTATTTT
CASSKTHVSGSPDTQYF
>TRBJ1-2|NA|TRBV5-6|NA
TGTGCCAGCAGCCGGGTGGGAGTTAACTATGGCTACACCTTC
CASSRVGVNYGYTF
>TRBJ1-1|NA|TRBV5-6|NA
TGTGCCAGCAGCTTGTGGGGAGCCTACACGAACACTGAAGCTTTCTTT
CASSLWGAYTNTEAFF
>TRBJ2-3|TRBD2|TRBV5-5|NA
TGTGCCAGCAGGTCCCGGGGGAGCGGGAGGAGCACAGATACGCAGTATTTT
CASRSRGSGRSTDTQYF
>TRBJ1-2|TRBD1|TRBV28|NA
TGTGCCAGCAGTTTAGTCAGGGGGAATATCTATGGCTACACCTTC
CASSLVRGNIYGYTF
>TRBJ1-2|NA|TRBV6-5|NA
TGTGCCAGCAGCCTGGAGGGGAGGGGATGGGGCTACACCTTC
CASSLEGRGWGYTF
>TRBJ1-6|NA|TRBV12-3/TRBV12-4|NA
TGTGCCAGCAGTTTATCGGGGAATTCACCCCTCCACTTT
CASSLSGNSPLHF
>TRBJ2-5|NA|TRBV11-2|NA
TGTGCCAGCAGCTTAGATGGGCAGGAGACCCAGTACTTC
CASSLDGQETQYF
>TRBJ2-5|NA|TRBV24-1|once
TGTGCCACCAGTGATTTGCCCCCATTTCGGGGCCAAGAGACCCAGTACTTC
CATSDLPPFRGQETQYF
>TRBJ1-5|NA|TRBV2|NA
TGTGCCAGCAGTGAGTATTTATATCAGCCCCAGCATTTT
CASSEYLYQPQHF
>TRBJ1-4|TRBD1|TRBV11-3|NA
TGTGCCAGTAAGGGACAGCCATCAGGGCCCAAGAATGAAAAACTGTTTTTT
CASKGQPSGPKNEKLFF
>TRBJ2-3|NA|TRBV14|few
TGTGCCAGCAGCCAAGATTTGGGGGCCGCAGGAGATACGCAGTATTTT
CASSQDLGAAGDTQYF
>TRBJ2-7|TRBD2|TRBV18|NA
TGTGCCAGCTCACTCGGGGGGAGCTCCTACGAGCAGTACTTC
CASSLGGSSYEQYF
>TRBJ2-7|TRBD2|TRBV7-6|NA
TGTGCCAGCAGCTTGGGTCCCAGCGGGAGTGGTTACGAGCAGTACTTC
CASSLGPSGSGYEQYF
>TRBJ1-4|TRBD1|TRBV27|NA
TGTGCCAGCAGTTTAATGCCGGGACAGGGGATGAAGCTGTTTTTT
CASSLMPGQGMKLFF
>TRBJ1-2|TRBD1|TRBV5-6|NA
TGTGCCAGCAGTTCAGGGGGTCCGGGGATTGCGGGCTATGGCTACACCTTC
CASSSGGPGIAGYGYTF
>TRBJ1-4|NA|TRBV4-1|once
TGCGCCAGCAGACCGGTTGGACTTCGGAATGAAAAACTGTTTTTT
CASRPVGLRNEKLFF
>TRBJ2-1|TRBD2|TRBV7-2|NA
TGTGCCAGCAGGCTAGCGCGGGGGGCCTACAATGAGCAGTTCTTC
CASRLARGAYNEQFF
>TRBJ1-2|NA|TRBV19|NA
TGTGCCAGTAGCCTACAGGAACCTTACTATGGCTACACCTTC
CASSLQEPYYGYTF
>TRBJ1-1|NA|TRBV29-1|NA
TGCAGCGCAGCTAGACAGGCCCCGACACCTGCTTTCTTT
CSAARQAPTPAFF
>TRBJ1-5|TRBD1|TRBV5-1|NA
TGCGCCAGCAGCTTGGGAGGGACAGGGGGTCAGCCCCAGCATTTT
CASSLGGTGGQPQHF
>TRBJ2-7|NA|TRBV6-5|few
TGTGCCAGCAGTTACCAGAGACTGAGCTCCTACGAGCAGTACTTC
CASSYQRLSSYEQYF
>TRBJ1-5|NA|TRBV5-5|few
TGTGCCAGCAGCTTGTACGGTGGCGGCCAGCCCCAGCATTTT
CASSLYGGGQPQHF
>TRBJ1-2|NA|TRBV19|NA
TGTGCCAGTAGTATTTCCCACGGGGGATCCCGATCAACCCTCTATGGCTACACCTTC
CASSISHGGSRSTLYGYTF
>TRBJ2-1|TRBD2|TRBV28|NA
TGTGCCAGTCTAGCGGTTGATGAGCAGTTCTTC
CASLAVDEQFF
>TRBJ1-1|NA|TRBV18|NA
TGTGCCAGCTCAACTGACAGGAGGTACACTGAAGCTTTCTTT
CASSTDRRYTEAFF
>TRBJ2-2|NA|TRBV19|few
TGTGCCAGCAGTAATGACTGGCACGGGGGGGAGCTGTTTTTT
CASSNDWHGGELFF
>TRBJ2-2|NA|TRBV5-4|NA
TGTGCCAGCAGCGTGGACGGTAGGGAGCTGTTTTTT
CASSVDGRELFF
>TRBJ1-1|TRBD1|TRBV5-4|NA
TGTGCCAGCAGTTTTGGACAGGCGAACACTGAAGCTTTCTTT
CASSFGQANTEAFF
>TRBJ2-2|TRBD2|TRBV12-5|NA
TGTGCTAGTGGCCCAACCCGGACTAGCGGGAGCCACACCGGGGAGCTGTTTTTT
CASGPTRTSGSHTGELFF
>TRBJ2-3|NA|TRBV29-1|NA
TGCAGCGTCGGCCAGGGAACAGATACGCAGTATTTT
CSVGQGTDTQYF
>TRBJ1-4|NA|TRBV18|NA
TGTGCCAGCTCACCAGTGACAGGCTCGAATGAAAAACTGTTTTTT
CASSPVTGSNEKLFF
>TRBJ2-2|NA|TRBV5-1|NA
TGCGCCAGCAATAGTCAGGGGAACACCGGGGAGCTGTTTTTT
CASNSQGNTGELFF
>TRBJ2-7|TRBD1|TRBV4-3|once
TGCGCCAGCAGCCAAGGGACAGGGACGTTCGACGAGCAGTACTTC
CASSQGTGTFDEQYF
>TRBJ2-3|NA|TRBV7-8|NA
TGTGCCAGCAGCTTACGAATTGCGGAAGATACGCAGTATTTT
CASSLRIAEDTQYF
>TRBJ1-3|NA|TRBV4-2|NA
TGTGCCAGCAGCCAAGGGGCGGGAGGTGATAACACCATATATTTT
CASSQGAGGDNTIYF
>TRBJ1-1|NA|TRBV9|NA
TGTGCCAGCAAACCGCGTAGGGGGGGCACTGAAGCTTTCTTT
CASKPRRGGTEAFF
>TRBJ2-5|NA|TRBV6-2/TRBV6-3|few
TGTGCCAGCAGTCCCCGGGGAGAGACCCAGTACTTC
CASSPRGETQYF
>TRBJ1-2|NA|TRBV10-3|once
TGTGCCATCAGTGACTTGACAGACAGAACTAACTATGGCTACACCTTC
CAISDLTDRTNYGYTF
>TRBJ1-5|TRBD1|TRBV7-2|NA
TGTGCCAGCAGCTCAGACAGGGCCCATCAGCCCCAGCATTTT
CASSSDRAHQPQHF